A selection of T cell receptor beta chains follows, all from one sample in a study of blood T cell repertoires in COVID-19. The assay was immunoSEQ multiplex PCR, and TCRdb's table has in-frame clones only and misses some. The sample contains about 68,000 clones, around 84% of which appear only once. Sequencing used peripheral blood. Every receptor here comes from a man aged 50-60 years with acute or convalescent COVID-19. Both conserved end residues are part of each CDR3. A D gene is named only where the DNA matches it firmly. Expanded clones are given a class, and other clones once, few, many or no size at all.

J,V,D,size,DNA,CDR3
TRBJ2-5,TRBV18,NA,NA,TGTGCCAGCTCACTTCTACCGGGTGAACAAGAGACCCAGTACTTC,CASSLLPGEQETQYF
TRBJ1-2,TRBV19,NA,few,TGTGCCAGTAGTACCCCAGGGCGTGGCTACACCTTC,CASSTPGRGYTF
TRBJ2-4,TRBV2,TRBD1,NA,TGTGCCAGCAGTGAAAACAGGGGATCGGCCAAAAACATTCAGTACTTC,CASSENRGSAKNIQYF
TRBJ2-3,TRBV30,NA,NA,TGTGCCTGGAGTCAGGGAAATACGCAGTATTTT,CAWSQGNTQYF
TRBJ1-5,TRBV6-5,TRBD1,NA,TGTGCCAGCCGGGACAGAGTCAATCAGCCCCAGCATTTT,CASRDRVNQPQHF
TRBJ2-7,TRBV5-1,NA,NA,TGCGCCAGCAGCTTGGAGGGACACCCCATTGACGAGCAGTACTTC,CASSLEGHPIDEQYF
TRBJ1-3,TRBV6-6,NA,NA,TGTGCCAGCAGTATACCCCGTGGCAGACAAGGAAACACCATATATTTT,CASSIPRGRQGNTIYF
TRBJ2-7,TRBV6-6,TRBD2,NA,TGTGCCAGCAGCCTAGCGGGACCCTCCTACGAGCAGTACTTC,CASSLAGPSYEQYF
TRBJ2-7,TRBV18,NA,NA,TGTGCCAGCTCACCCCGGGACAACTACGAGCAGTACTTC,CASSPRDNYEQYF
TRBJ2-3,TRBV19,NA,NA,TGTGCCAGTAACGTGGGAGAGGATACGCAGTATTTT,CASNVGEDTQYF
TRBJ2-3,TRBV9,TRBD2,NA,TGTGCCAGCAGCGAGTTTAGCGGGAGGGCGAGAAGCACAGATACGCAGTATTTT,CASSEFSGRARSTDTQYF
TRBJ1-1,TRBV7-9,NA,NA,NA,CASSFGQGATFF
TRBJ2-1,TRBV13,TRBD2,NA,TGTGCCAGCAGCTGGCAGACTAGCGGCTACAATGAGCAGTTCTTC,CASSWQTSGYNEQFF
TRBJ2-7,TRBV18,NA,once,TGTGCCAGCTCACCCCCCGGGAGCCAGAGCTCCTACGAGCAGTACTTC,CASSPPGSQSSYEQYF
TRBJ2-3,TRBV5-1,NA,NA,TGCGCCAGCAGCTTTAGACTTCGCGTTACAGATACGCAGTATTTT,CASSFRLRVTDTQYF
TRBJ2-7,TRBV28,TRBD2,NA,TGTGCCAGCAGTTCTAGCGGGAGGTCCGCCTACGAGCAGTACTTC,CASSSSGRSAYEQYF
TRBJ1-1,TRBV12-3/TRBV12-4,NA,few,TGTGCCAGCAGTTTAGTGGCCGAAGAAGCTTTCTTT,CASSLVAEEAFF
TRBJ1-4,TRBV5-6,NA,NA,TGTGCCAGCAGCTCCTGGGCAGGCCGTTCCGAAAAACTGTTTTTT,CASSSWAGRSEKLFF
TRBJ1-2,TRBV6-5,TRBD1,NA,TGTGCCAGCAGTCCGGGACAGGCAGACTATGGCTACACCTTC,CASSPGQADYGYTF
TRBJ1-1,TRBV7-3,TRBD1,NA,TGTGCCAGCAGCGCCACGACAGGGACCGGGACTGAAGCTTTCTTT,CASSATTGTGTEAFF
TRBJ2-7,TRBV18,NA,NA,TGTGCCAGCTCACCTCAGGACGGAGTAGCGAACTACGAGCAGTACTTC,CASSPQDGVANYEQYF
TRBJ2-5,TRBV5-4,TRBD2,NA,TGTGCCAGCAGCTTAACGGGGGGTCAAGAGACCCAGTACTTC,CASSLTGGQETQYF
TRBJ2-1,TRBV5-5,NA,NA,TGTGCCAGCAGCTCCCCAGGGGCCGATGGGAATGAGCAGTTCTTC,CASSSPGADGNEQFF
TRBJ1-3,TRBV6-1,NA,NA,TGTGCCAGCAGTTTCACAGGGAGAGGAAACACCATATATTTT,CASSFTGRGNTIYF
TRBJ2-1,TRBV7-8,TRBD1,NA,TGTGCCAGCAGCCGTTGGGGGACAGAGGAGCGTGAGCAGTTCTTC,CASSRWGTEEREQFF
TRBJ1-1,TRBV18,TRBD1,NA,TGTGCCAGCTCCATACAAAAAGGGACAGGGGGCGGTGAAGCTTTCTTT,CASSIQKGTGGGEAFF
TRBJ1-2,TRBV14,NA,NA,TGTGCCAGCAGCCATAAGCCCGGGACATTAGACTATGGCTACACCTTC,CASSHKPGTLDYGYTF
TRBJ1-2,TRBV20-1,NA,NA,TGCAGTGCTAGTTCTGACAGGAACTATGGCTACACCTTC,CSASSDRNYGYTF
TRBJ1-3,TRBV9,TRBD1,NA,TGTGCCAGCAGCGGCCGTTCAGGGTCCTCAAAAGGGACCAGGGGGAGAAACACCATATATTTT,CASSGRSGSSKGTRGRNTIYF
TRBJ1-3,TRBV11-2,TRBD1,NA,TGTGCCAGCAGCTTAGCCGCTCGACAGGGGGCCTCTGGAAACACCATATATTTT,CASSLAARQGASGNTIYF
TRBJ2-6,TRBV5-1,TRBD2,NA,TGCGCCAGCAGCTTGGTTAATAGCGGGGCGCTATACTCTGGGGCCAACGTCCTGACTTTC,CASSLVNSGALYSGANVLTF
TRBJ2-3,TRBV28,NA,few,TGTGCCACCAGAGACCGGGACTTCCACACAGATACGCAGTATTTT,CATRDRDFHTDTQYF